The 2 T cell receptor beta chains below were found in one sample sequenced in a study of T cells in Graves' hyperthyroidism and ophthalmopathy. RNA transcripts gave rise to amplified TCR beta CDR3 regions. First-round RT-PCR of the TCR CDR3 relied on the HTBI primer set. TCRdb called the multiplex PCR reads again in MiXCR, with one record for every CDR3 protein. Seen here are 300,000 to 500,000 distinct CDR3 sequences, over 11% observed once, and the top ten hold around 27%. The source material was blood. These receptors were collected from a man in his fifties or sixties with Graves' ophthalmopathy.

This clonotype was seen repeatedly, ten times or more. This chain joins TRBV7-3 and TRBJ2-1; 8 nucleotides match TRBD2. Germline V lookup: CDR1 SGHTA, CDR2 FQGTGA. This CDR3 spans 13 amino acids. Trimming took 5 bases from V and 9 from J; bases not matched to a gene: 6. CDR3 amino acids: CASSPGLAGEQFF. The CDR3 nucleotides read TGTGCCAGCAGCCCCGGACTAGCTGGTGAGCAGTTCTTC.

This clonotype was seen ten or more times. The rearrangement joins TRBV28 to TRBJ2-7; D not resolved. CDR1 and CDR2 from the germline V gene are MDHEN and SYDVKM. V lost 0 bases, J lost 5 bases, and 8 bases lay in between. The CDR3 loop spans 13 amino acids. This CDR3 is CASSLWSRDEQYF. In DNA form, the CDR3 reads TGTGCCAGCAGTTTATGGTCCCGGGACGAGCAGTACTTC.